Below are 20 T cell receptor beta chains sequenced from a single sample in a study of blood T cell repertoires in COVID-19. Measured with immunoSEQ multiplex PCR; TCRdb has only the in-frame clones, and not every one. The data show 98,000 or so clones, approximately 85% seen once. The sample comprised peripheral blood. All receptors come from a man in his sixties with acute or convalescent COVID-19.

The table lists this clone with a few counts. CDR3 DNA: TGTGCCAGTAGCTCCTCGGGGACAGGGATATTGGTCTATGGCTACACCTTC. It yields the protein CASSSSGTGILVYGYTF. V is TRBV19 and J is TRBJ1-2, with 9 bases lining up with TRBD1. This CDR3 contains 17 residues. Germline loops: CDR1 LNHDA, CDR2 SQIVND (reference sequence). Unmatched junction bases numbered 15, after V lost 6 bases and J lost 4 bases.

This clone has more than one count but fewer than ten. Here the CDR3 DNA reads TGTGCCAGCAGCGTAGGGGGAGGGGTGGAGACCCAGTACTTC. Protein product: CASSVGGGVETQYF. The chain couples TRBV9 to TRBJ2-5; 7 bases are a match to TRBD2. Unmatched junction bases numbered 4, after V lost 0 bases and J lost 5 bases. Germline values: CDR1 SGDLS, CDR2 YYNGEE. This CDR3 region has 14 residues.

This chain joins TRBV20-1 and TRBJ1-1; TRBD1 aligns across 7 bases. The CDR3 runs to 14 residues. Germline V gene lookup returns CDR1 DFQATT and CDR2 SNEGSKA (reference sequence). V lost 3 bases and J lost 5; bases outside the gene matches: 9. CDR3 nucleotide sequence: TGCAGTGCTAGTCCTTACAGGGGAGGTACTGAAGCTTTCTTT. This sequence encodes CSASPYRGGTEAFF.

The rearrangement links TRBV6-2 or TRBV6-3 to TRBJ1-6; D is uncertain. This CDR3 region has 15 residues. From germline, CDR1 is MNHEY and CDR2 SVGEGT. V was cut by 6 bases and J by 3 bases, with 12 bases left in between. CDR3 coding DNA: TGTGCCAGCAGCTATGACAATCTCTATAATTCACCCCTCCACTTT. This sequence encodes CASSYDNLYNSPLHF.

This CDR3 reads CASSNRARSSNSPLHF. The CDR3 nucleotides read TGTGCCAGCAGTAACAGGGCTAGGTCGTCTAATTCACCCCTCCACTTT. The rearrangement joins TRBV5-4 to TRBJ1-6; weak D call: TRBD1 (6 bases). V was trimmed by 5 bases and J by 6 bases, leaving 18 bases between them. This CDR3 has 16 residues. Germline CDR1 and CDR2: SGHNT and YYREEE (reference sequence). Supplemented by reference TRBV5-4 and TRBJ1-6, the full variable domain reads ETGVTQSPTHLIKTRGQQVTLRCSSQSGHNTVSWYQQALGQGPQFIFQYYREEENGRGNFPPRFSGLQFPNYSSELNVNALELDDSALYLCASSNRARSSNSPLHFGNGTRLTVT.

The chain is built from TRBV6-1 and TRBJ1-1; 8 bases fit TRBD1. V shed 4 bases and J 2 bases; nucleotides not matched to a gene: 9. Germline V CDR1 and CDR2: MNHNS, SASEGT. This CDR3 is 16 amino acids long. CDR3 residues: CASSAFSGTGNTEAFF. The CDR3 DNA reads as TGTGCCAGCAGTGCCTTCTCCGGGACAGGTAACACTGAAGCTTTCTTT.

CDR3 sequence: CASSLGQGGFYEQYF. The DNA of the CDR3 is TGTGCCAGCAGCTTAGGTCAAGGGGGCTTCTACGAGCAGTACTTC. This chain links TRBV7-2 with TRBJ2-7; 7 bases map to TRBD1. V trimming: 1 base; J trimming: 3 bases; junction bases outside the gene matches: 6. The CDR3 covers 15 residues. From germline, CDR1 is SGHTA and CDR2 FQGNSA.

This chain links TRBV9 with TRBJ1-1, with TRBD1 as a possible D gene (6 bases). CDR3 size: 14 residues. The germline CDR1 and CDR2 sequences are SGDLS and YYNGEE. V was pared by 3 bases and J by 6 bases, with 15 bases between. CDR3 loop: CASSDGQPMAEAFF. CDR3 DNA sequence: TGTGCCAGCAGCGATGGACAGCCGATGGCTGAAGCTTTCTTT.

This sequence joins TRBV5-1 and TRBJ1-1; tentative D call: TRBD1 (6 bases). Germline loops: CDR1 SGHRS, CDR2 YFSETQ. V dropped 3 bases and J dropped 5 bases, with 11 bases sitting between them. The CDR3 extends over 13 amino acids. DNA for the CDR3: TGCGCCAGCAGCTCCGATACAGGGACTGAAGCTTTCTTT. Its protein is CASSSDTGTEAFF.

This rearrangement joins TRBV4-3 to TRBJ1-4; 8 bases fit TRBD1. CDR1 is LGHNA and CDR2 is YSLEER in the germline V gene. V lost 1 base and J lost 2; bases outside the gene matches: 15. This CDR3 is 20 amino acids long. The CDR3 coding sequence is TGCGCCAGCAGCCAAGCCCCCGTCGGACAGGGTAGTGCGACTAATGAAAAACTGTTTTTT. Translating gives CASSQAPVGQGSATNEKLFF.

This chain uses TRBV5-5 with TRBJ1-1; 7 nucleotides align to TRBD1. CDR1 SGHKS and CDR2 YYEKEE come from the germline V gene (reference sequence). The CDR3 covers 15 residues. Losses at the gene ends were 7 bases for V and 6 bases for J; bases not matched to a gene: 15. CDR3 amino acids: CASVQLLQGKPEAFF. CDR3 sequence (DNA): TGTGCCAGCGTCCAGTTATTACAGGGGAAGCCTGAAGCTTTCTTT. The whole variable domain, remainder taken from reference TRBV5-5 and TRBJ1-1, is DAGVTQSPTHLIKTRGQQVTLRCSPISGHKSVSWYQQVLGQGPQFIFQYYEKEERGRGNFPDRFSARQFPNYSSELNVNALLLGDSALYLCASVQLLQGKPEAFFGQGTRLTVV.

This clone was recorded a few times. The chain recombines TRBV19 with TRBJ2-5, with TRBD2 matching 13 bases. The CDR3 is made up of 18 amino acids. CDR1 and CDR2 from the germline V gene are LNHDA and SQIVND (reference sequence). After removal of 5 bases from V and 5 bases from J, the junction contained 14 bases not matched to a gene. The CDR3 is CASSPLRATSGGRETQYF. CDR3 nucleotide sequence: TGTGCCAGTAGTCCACTCAGGGCGACTAGCGGGGGGAGGGAGACCCAGTACTTC. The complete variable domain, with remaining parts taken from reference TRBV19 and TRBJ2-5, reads DGGITQSPKYLFRKEGQNVTLSCEQNLNHDAMYWYRQDPGQGLRLIYYSQIVNDFQKGDIAEGYSVSREKKESFPLTVTSAQKNPTAFYLCASSPLRATSGGRETQYFGPGTRLLVL.

CDR3 bases: TGCGCCAGCAGCTTGGCCCAGTACAATGAGCAGTTCTTC. Amino acid sequence: CASSLAQYNEQFF. This sequence joins TRBV5-1 and TRBJ2-1; D remains ambiguous. The germline CDR1 and CDR2 sequences are SGHRS and YFSETQ. The CDR3 has 13 residues. Trimming cost V 0 bases and J 4 bases, with 5 bases left between them.

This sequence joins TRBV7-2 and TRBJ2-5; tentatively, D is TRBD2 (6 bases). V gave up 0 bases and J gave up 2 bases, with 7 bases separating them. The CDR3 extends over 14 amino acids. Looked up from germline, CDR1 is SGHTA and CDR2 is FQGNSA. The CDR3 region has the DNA TGTGCCAGCAGCTTAGCACGGGGGCAAGAGACCCAGTACTTC. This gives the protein CASSLARGQETQYF. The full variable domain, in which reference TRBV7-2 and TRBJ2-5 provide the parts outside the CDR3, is GAGVSQSPSNKVTEKGKDVELRCDPISGHTALYWYRQSLGQGLEFLIYFQGNSAPDKSGLPSDRFSAERTGGSVSTLTIQRTQQEDSAVYLCASSLARGQETQYFGPGTRLLVL.

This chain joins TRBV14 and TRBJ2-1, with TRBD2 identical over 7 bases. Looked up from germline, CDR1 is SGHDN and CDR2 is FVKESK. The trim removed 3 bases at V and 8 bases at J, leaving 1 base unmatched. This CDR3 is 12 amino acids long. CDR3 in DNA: TGTGCCAGCAGCCAGGGGGGGTATGAGCAGTTCTTC. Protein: CASSQGGYEQFF.

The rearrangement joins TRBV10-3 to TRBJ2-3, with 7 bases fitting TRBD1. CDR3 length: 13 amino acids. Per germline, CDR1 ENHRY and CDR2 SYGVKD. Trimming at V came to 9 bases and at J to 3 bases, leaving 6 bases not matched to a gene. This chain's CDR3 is CAINRGLTDTQYF. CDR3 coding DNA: TGTGCCATAAACAGGGGTTTAACAGATACGCAGTATTTT.

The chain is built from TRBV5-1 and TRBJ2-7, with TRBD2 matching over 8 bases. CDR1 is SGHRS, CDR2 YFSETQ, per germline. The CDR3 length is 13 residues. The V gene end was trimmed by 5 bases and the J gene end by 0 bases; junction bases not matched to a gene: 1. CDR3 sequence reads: CASRLADSYEQYF. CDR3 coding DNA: TGCGCCAGCAGACTAGCGGACTCCTACGAGCAGTACTTC.

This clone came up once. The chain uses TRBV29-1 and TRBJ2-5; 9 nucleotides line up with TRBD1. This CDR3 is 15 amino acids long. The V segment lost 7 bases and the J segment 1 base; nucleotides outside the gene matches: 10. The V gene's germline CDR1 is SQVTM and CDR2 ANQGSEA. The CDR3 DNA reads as TGCAGCGGGGGACAGGGAGGGGGTTCCCAAGAGACCCAGTACTTC. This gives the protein CSGGQGGGSQETQYF.

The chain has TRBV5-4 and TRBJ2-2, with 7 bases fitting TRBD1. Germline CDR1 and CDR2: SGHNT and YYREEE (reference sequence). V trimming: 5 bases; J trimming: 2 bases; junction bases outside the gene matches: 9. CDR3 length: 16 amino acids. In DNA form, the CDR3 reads TGTGCCAGCAGTCGTCGCCGGGACAGTAACACCGGGGAGCTGTTTTTT. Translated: CASSRRRDSNTGELFF.

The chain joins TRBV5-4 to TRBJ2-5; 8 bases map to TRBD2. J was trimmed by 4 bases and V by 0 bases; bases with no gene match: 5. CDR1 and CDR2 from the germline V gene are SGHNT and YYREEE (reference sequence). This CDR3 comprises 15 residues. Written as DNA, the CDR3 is TGTGCCAGCAGCTTGGAAGGGACTAGGCGAGAGACCCAGTACTTC. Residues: CASSLEGTRRETQYF.